Presented here are 27 T cell receptor beta chains from one specimen sequenced in a study of blood T cell repertoires in COVID-19. Data came from immunoSEQ multiplex PCR; TCRdb stores just in-frame clones and leaves some out. The data contain around 80,000 clones, around 81% of them singletons. The sequenced sample was peripheral blood. These receptors were taken from a human donor in a cohort sampled during active COVID-19.

This rearrangement joins TRBV9 to TRBJ1-2; TRBD1 matches 8 bases. V gave up 4 bases and J gave up 8 bases; unmatched junction bases: 4. The CDR3 consists of 12 residues. The V gene's germline CDR1 is SGDLS and CDR2 YYNGEE. The DNA of the CDR3 is TGTGCCAGCAGCCCCCGGACAGGGGGCTACACCTTC. Protein: CASSPRTGGYTF.

The V gene is TRBV7-2, the J gene TRBJ1-1, with D possibly TRBD1 on 5 matching bases. Trimming shortened V by 2 bases and J by 0 bases, and 10 bases separated the two germline ends. Germline assignment: CDR1 SGHTA and CDR2 FQGNSA. The CDR3 is 15 residues long. CDR3 protein: CASSLLGAMNTEAFF. The CDR3 DNA reads TGTGCCAGCAGCTTACTTGGGGCCATGAACACTGAAGCTTTCTTT.

V usage is TRBV13 and J usage is TRBJ2-7; D remains ambiguous. Trimming removed 5 bases from V and 0 bases from J, with 8 bases in between. This CDR3 spans 13 amino acids. From germline, CDR1 is PRHDT and CDR2 FYEKMQ (reference sequence). In DNA form, the CDR3 reads TGTGCCAGCAGCCCACAGAGCTCCTACGAGCAGTACTTC. Its translation: CASSPQSSYEQYF.

The chain couples TRBV7-6 to TRBJ2-1; TRBD2 matches at 8 bases. CDR1 and CDR2 (germline): SGHVS, FNYEAQ. V was pared by 2 bases and J by 2 bases, with 2 bases of the junction left unmatched. The CDR3 has 15 amino acids. The DNA for the CDR3 is TGTGCCAGCAGCTTACAAGCGGGGGCCTACAATGAGCAGTTCTTC. Translating it yields CASSLQAGAYNEQFF.

This chain links TRBV3-1 (or the pseudogene TRBV3-2) with TRBJ2-7; 8 nucleotides align to TRBD1. This CDR3 is built from 12 residues. J gave up 13 bases and V 2 bases, and 7 bases lay outside the gene matches. Germline V gives CDR1 LGHDT, CDR2 YNNKEL (reference sequence). The CDR3 DNA reads as TGTGCCAGCAGCCAAAACGACAGGGGACATTACTTC. Amino acid sequence: CASSQNDRGHYF.

The rearrangement links TRBV25-1 to TRBJ1-2; 9 bases map to TRBD1. CDR1 is MGHDK, CDR2 SYGVNS, per germline. Losses at the gene ends were 4 bases for V and 8 bases for J; bases not matched to a gene: 8. The CDR3 loop spans 14 amino acids. CDR3 in DNA: TGTGCCAGCAGTGGCCGGGACAGGGAGGGCGGCTACACCTTC. Amino acids: CASSGRDREGGYTF.

The chain has TRBV28 and TRBJ2-3; 7 bases match TRBD1. The CDR3 is 17 residues long. J was trimmed by 0 bases and V by 6 bases; bases with no gene match: 12. The germline gives CDR1 MDHEN, CDR2 SYDVKM. CDR3 sequence reads: CASSQPRGGSSTDTQYF. Written as DNA, the CDR3 is TGTGCCAGCAGCCAACCCCGAGGGGGCAGTAGCACAGATACGCAGTATTTT.

This chain connects TRBV6-6 to TRBJ2-1, with 9 bases aligning to TRBD2. This CDR3 contains 16 residues. The V and J ends lost 2 bases and 5 bases, in that order; junction bases with no gene match: 7. Germline CDR1 reads MNHNY; CDR2 reads SVGAGI (reference sequence). CDR3 residues: CASSYPRGLANNEQFF. CDR3 nucleotide sequence: TGTGCCAGCAGTTACCCCCGAGGACTAGCGAACAATGAGCAGTTCTTC.

This chain connects TRBV3-1 (or the pseudogene TRBV3-2) to TRBJ2-7; D gene ambiguous. Germline loops: CDR1 LGHDT, CDR2 YNNKEL (reference sequence). Trimming left V 0 bases short and J 9 bases short, with 12 bases between. CDR3 length equals 13 residues. CDR3 sequence reads: CASSQEIRRGQYF. In nucleotides, the CDR3 is TGTGCCAGCAGCCAAGAAATCCGCAGAGGGCAGTACTTC.

V and J are TRBV6-5 and TRBJ2-3; TRBD1 might be the D (6 bases). Germline CDR1 MNHEY, CDR2 SVGAGI. This CDR3 is 15 amino acids long. The V gene lost 2 bases and the J gene lost 1 base, with 10 bases spanning the gap. CDR3 sequence reads: CASSYGTSRTDTQYF. The CDR3 bases are TGTGCCAGCAGTTACGGGACAAGCCGCACAGATACGCAGTATTTT.

The count of this clone is one. The chain is built from TRBV25-1 and TRBJ1-5; D is unresolved. Germline V CDR1 and CDR2: MGHDK, SYGVNS. CDR3 length equals 15 residues. V was trimmed by 8 bases and J by 4 bases, leaving 18 bases between them. The CDR3 spells CASSPRTGGNQPQHF. CDR3 DNA: TGTGCCAGCTCCCCCAGGACCGGCGGGAATCAGCCCCAGCATTTT.

This rearrangement joins TRBV28 to TRBJ1-5, with D possibly TRBD1 on 6 matching bases. V dropped 3 bases and J dropped 6 bases, with 15 bases sitting between them. Germline loops: CDR1 MDHEN, CDR2 SYDVKM. The CDR3 is made up of 15 amino acids. This CDR3 is CASSFLDSDGQPQHF. The CDR3 DNA is TGTGCCAGCAGTTTCCTGGACAGCGACGGTCAGCCCCAGCATTTT.

The J gene is TRBJ1-5, the V gene TRBV12-5, with no clear D. From germline, CDR1 is LGHNT and CDR2 FRNRAP. The CDR3 runs to 13 residues. Trimming left V 2 bases short and J 2 bases short, with 4 bases between. CDR3 loop: CASGLTGNQPQHF. The CDR3 coding sequence is TGTGCTAGTGGTTTGACGGGCAATCAGCCCCAGCATTTT.

The J gene is TRBJ2-2, the V gene TRBV24-1; D might be TRBD1 (6 bases). V lost 6 bases and J lost 0, with 7 bases in between. CDR1 and CDR2 (germline): KGHDR, SFDVKD. The CDR3 covers 14 residues. The CDR3 reads CATSQGTNTGELFF. DNA of the CDR3: TGTGCCACCAGTCAGGGGACGAACACCGGGGAGCTGTTTTTT.

This clone was counted once. The J gene is TRBJ2-7, the V gene TRBV6-5; possible D gene TRBD2, 5 bases. CDR1 and CDR2 (germline): MNHEY, SVGAGI. This CDR3 has 13 residues. V lost 6 bases and J lost 3, with 12 bases in between. CDR3 in DNA: TGTGCCAGCAGCGCAATCGGAGGCTACGAGCAGTACTTC. It is translated as CASSAIGGYEQYF.

The J gene is TRBJ2-6, the V gene TRBV18, with D perhaps TRBD1 (6 bases). The CDR3 has 15 amino acids. CDR1 is KGHSH and CDR2 is LQKENI in the germline V gene. V lost 3 bases and J lost 0, with 6 bases in between. CDR3 sequence: CASSPDSSGANVLTF. CDR3 DNA: TGTGCCAGCTCACCGGACAGCTCTGGGGCCAACGTCCTGACTTTC.

The chain uses TRBV7-2 and TRBJ2-1; 11 bases agree with TRBD2. CDR3 size: 15 residues. Germline lookup yields CDR1 SGHTA and CDR2 FQGNSA. Losses at the gene ends were 7 bases for V and 8 bases for J; bases not matched to a gene: 10. CDR3 DNA: TGTGCCAGCAAGAGATCGACTAGCGGGATTTATGAGCAGTTCTTC. Amino acids: CASKRSTSGIYEQFF.

The CDR3, as DNA: TGTGCCAGCAGCTGGAGGACCCCAAATAGCAATCAGCCCCAGCATTTT. Its protein product is CASSWRTPNSNQPQHF. This sequence joins TRBV5-6 and TRBJ1-5, with D unresolved. V lost 3 bases, J lost 0 bases, and 13 bases lay in between. The CDR3 totals 16 residues. Germline CDR1 is SGHDT and CDR2 is YYEEEE.

This clone has just one count. CDR3 in amino acids: CASSLGTGYDSYEQYF. CDR3 sequence (DNA): TGTGCCAGCAGCCTAGGGACAGGGTATGATTCCTACGAGCAGTACTTC. This chain connects TRBV3-1 (or the pseudogene TRBV3-2) to TRBJ2-7, with 9 bases that match TRBD1. The CDR3 runs to 16 residues. V dropped 4 bases and J dropped 1; count of bases not matched to a gene: 8. CDR1 is LGHDT, CDR2 YNNKEL, per germline (reference sequence).

The chain couples TRBV12-3 or TRBV12-4 to TRBJ2-7; the D gene is possibly TRBD1 (7 bases). V lost 2 bases and J lost 6, with 11 bases in between. The CDR3 covers 13 residues. The CDR3 DNA is TGTGCCAGCAGTTTAAGTCAGGGGGGCGAGCAGTACTTC. It codes for CASSLSQGGEQYF.

The CDR3 region has the DNA TGTGCCAGCAGCTTAGACCCTAGCGGGAGAACAGATACGCAGTATTTT. Protein: CASSLDPSGRTDTQYF. The rearrangement links TRBV11-2 to TRBJ2-3; 10 bases are a match to TRBD2. Germline lookup yields CDR1 SGHAT and CDR2 FQNNGV. V was pared by 0 bases and J by 3 bases, with 3 bases of the junction left unmatched. The CDR3 is 16 residues long.

V is TRBV5-5 and J is TRBJ2-2; 8 positions agree with TRBD1. Germline V lookup: CDR1 SGHKS, CDR2 YYEKEE (reference sequence). Unmatched junction bases numbered 6, after V lost 5 bases and J lost 6 bases. The CDR3 sequence is 14 residues long. The CDR3 bases are TGTGCCAGCAGTTGGACAGGGTACGCCGGGGAGCTGTTTTTT. Amino acids: CASSWTGYAGELFF.

As regards this clone: Other DNA sequences in this specimen translate into the identical CDR3. The rearrangement links TRBV9 to TRBJ2-2, with a possible D match to TRBD2 (6 bases). The germline gives CDR1 SGDLS, CDR2 YYNGEE. V shed 0 bases and J shed 3 bases, with 9 bases lying between them. The CDR3 length is 15 residues. CDR3 bases: TGTGCCAGCAGCGTAGCCGGGGGTGACACCGGGGAGCTGTTTTTT. Its protein is CASSVAGGDTGELFF.

The count of this clone is one. The rearrangement uses TRBV5-1 and TRBJ2-5; 11 bases agree with TRBD2. This CDR3 contains 15 residues. CDR1 and CDR2 from the germline V gene are SGHRS and YFSETQ. Unmatched junction bases numbered 8, after V lost 5 bases and J lost 5 bases. The CDR3 reads CASSPVGTSGETQYF. CDR3 nucleotides: TGCGCCAGCAGTCCCGTTGGGACTAGCGGCGAGACCCAGTACTTC.

The CDR3 is CASSFVDSNQPQHF. The CDR3 nucleotides read TGTGCCAGTAGTTTTGTAGATAGCAATCAGCCCCAGCATTTT. The J gene is TRBJ1-5, the V gene TRBV19, with D uncertain. Germline values: CDR1 LNHDA, CDR2 SQIVND (reference sequence). V lost 5 bases and J 0 bases, leaving 8 bases between the germline ends. This CDR3 is 14 amino acids long.

The V gene is TRBV25-1, the J gene TRBJ2-2; 10 nucleotides align to TRBD2. The junction had 0 bases not matched to a gene; V was cut back by 7 bases and J by 4 bases. There are 13 residues in the CDR3. CDR1 and CDR2 (germline): MGHDK, SYGVNS. The CDR3 protein is CASTSGSTGELFF. The CDR3 coding sequence is TGTGCCAGCACTAGCGGGAGCACCGGGGAGCTGTTTTTT.

This rearrangement joins TRBV5-1 to TRBJ2-3; D gene unclear. Germline loops: CDR1 SGHRS, CDR2 YFSETQ. The CDR3 consists of 13 residues. V lost 4 bases, J lost 0 bases, and 6 bases lay in between. The CDR3 DNA reads TGCGCCAGCAGCCCCAGTAGCACAGATACGCAGTATTTT. It codes for CASSPSSTDTQYF.